The present T cell receptor (beta chain) was sequenced within a study of OX40 agonist ivuxolimab in advanced cancers. Across the study: Patients took ivuxolimab, an agonistic anti-OX40 (CD134) antibody.

CDR1 and CDR2 (germline): MNHEY, SVGAGI. The ends were cut back, 7 bases at V and 7 bases at J, with 13 bases in the middle. There are 12 residues in the CDR3. Generated by immunoSEQ multiplex PCR, the TCRdb table keeps only in-frame clones and is missing some. This table has fewer than 40,000 clones, around 79% appearing once. Regarding this clone: No antigen is known for it.

Whole-study findings and limits: Clonal expansion by week 6 occurred in CD4+ and CD8+ blood T cells (at 0.1 to 3.0 mg/kg).

This TCR derives from an adult with an advanced solid tumor such as melanoma, head and neck, liver or kidney cancer. The sample here was CD4+ or CD8+ T cells sorted from blood, taken in a trial of the OX40 agonist ivuxolimab. This chain links TRBV6-5 with TRBJ1-2; D unresolved. The CDR3 nucleotides read TGTGCCAGCACGAGGCCTGGCTTTGGCTACACCTTC. This codes for CASTRPGFGYTF.